The clone carrying this TCR beta chain was counted many times. This record comes from a study of identical twins. TCRdb re-derived calls from the 5' RACE reads in MiXCR, one entry per CDR3 protein. The profile shows 210,000 or so distinct CDR3 sequences, around 8% of them singletons. CDR1 and CDR2 (germline): MGHDK, SYGVNS. The J segment lost 6 bases and the V segment lost 8 bases, leaving 4 bases of the junction unmatched. The CDR3 is 12 residues long. This same sample was also part of a study on yellow fever vaccine responses in identical twins.

The sequencing sample was made of memory (CD45RO+) T cells sorted from blood. The chain carries TRBV25-1 and TRBJ2-1; 7 bases are a match to TRBD1. The source is a young woman in good health. This CDR3 reads CASGQVTNEQFF. The CDR3 nucleotides are TGTGCCAGCGGACAGGTCACCAATGAGCAGTTCTTC.